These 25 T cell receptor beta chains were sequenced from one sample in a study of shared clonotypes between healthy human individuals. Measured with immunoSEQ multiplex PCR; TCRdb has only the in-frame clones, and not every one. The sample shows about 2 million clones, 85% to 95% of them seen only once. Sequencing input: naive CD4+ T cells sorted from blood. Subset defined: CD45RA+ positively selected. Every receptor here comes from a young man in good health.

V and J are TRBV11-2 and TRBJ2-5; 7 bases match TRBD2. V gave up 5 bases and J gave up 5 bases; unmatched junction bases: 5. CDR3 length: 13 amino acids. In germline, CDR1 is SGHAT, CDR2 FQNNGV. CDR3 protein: CASSDGLGETQYF. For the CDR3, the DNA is TGTGCCAGCAGCGATGGACTAGGGGAGACCCAGTACTTC.

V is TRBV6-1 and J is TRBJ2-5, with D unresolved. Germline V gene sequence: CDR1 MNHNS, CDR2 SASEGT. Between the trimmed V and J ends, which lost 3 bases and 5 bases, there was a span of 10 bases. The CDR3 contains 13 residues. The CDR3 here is CASSDSVGETQYF. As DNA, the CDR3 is TGTGCCAGCAGTGACTCGGTTGGGGAGACCCAGTACTTC.

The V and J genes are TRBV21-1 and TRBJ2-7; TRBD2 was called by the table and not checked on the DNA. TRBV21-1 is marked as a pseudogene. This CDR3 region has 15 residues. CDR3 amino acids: CASVGDGEGSYEQYF. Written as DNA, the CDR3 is TGTGCCAGCGTCGGTGACGGGGAGGGCTCCTACGAGCAGTACTTC.

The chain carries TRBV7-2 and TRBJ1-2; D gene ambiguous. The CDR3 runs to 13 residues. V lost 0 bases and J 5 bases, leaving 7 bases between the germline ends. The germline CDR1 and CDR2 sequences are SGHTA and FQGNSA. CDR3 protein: CASSLAQTYGYTF. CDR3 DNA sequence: TGTGCCAGCAGCTTAGCCCAGACTTATGGCTACACCTTC.

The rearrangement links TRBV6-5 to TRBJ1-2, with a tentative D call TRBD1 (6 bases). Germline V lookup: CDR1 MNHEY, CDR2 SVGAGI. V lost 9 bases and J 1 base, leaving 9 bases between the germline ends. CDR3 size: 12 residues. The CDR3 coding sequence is TGTGCCAGTGGACAGAGTAACTATGGCTACACCTTC. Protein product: CASGQSNYGYTF.

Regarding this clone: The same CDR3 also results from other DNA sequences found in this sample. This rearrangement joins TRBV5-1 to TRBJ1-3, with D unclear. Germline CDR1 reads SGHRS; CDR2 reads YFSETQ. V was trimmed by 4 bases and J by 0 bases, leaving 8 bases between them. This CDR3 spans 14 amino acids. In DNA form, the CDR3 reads TGCGCCAGCAGCCTCGGGAGCTCTGGAAACACCATATATTTT. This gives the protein CASSLGSSGNTIYF.

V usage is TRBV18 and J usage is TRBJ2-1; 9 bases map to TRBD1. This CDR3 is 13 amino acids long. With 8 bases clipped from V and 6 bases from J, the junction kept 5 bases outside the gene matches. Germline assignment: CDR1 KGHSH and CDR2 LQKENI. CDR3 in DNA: TGTGCCAGCACCGGGACAGGGATCAATGAGCAGTTCTTC. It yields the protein CASTGTGINEQFF. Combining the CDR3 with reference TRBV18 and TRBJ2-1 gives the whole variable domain NAGVMQNPRHLVRRRGQEARLRCSPMKGHSHVYWYRQLPEEGLKFMVYLQKENIIDESGMPKERFSAEFPKEGPSILRIQQVVRGDSAAYFCASTGTGINEQFFGPGTRLTVL.

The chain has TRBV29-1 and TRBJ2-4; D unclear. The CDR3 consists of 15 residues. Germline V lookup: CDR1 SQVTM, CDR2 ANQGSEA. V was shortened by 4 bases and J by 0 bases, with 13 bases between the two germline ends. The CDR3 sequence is CSVVVRTLAKNIQYF. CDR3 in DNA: TGCAGCGTTGTGGTACGAACCCTAGCCAAAAACATTCAGTACTTC. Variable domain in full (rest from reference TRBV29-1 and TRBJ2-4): SAVISQKPSRDICQRGTSLTIQCQVDSQVTMMFWYRQQPGQSLTLIATANQGSEATYESGFVIDKFPISRPNLTFSTLTVSNMSPEDSSIYLCSVVVRTLAKNIQYFGAGTRLSVL.

In nucleotides, the CDR3 is TGCGCCAGCAGCCAAGATGCCGCAGATACGCAGTATTTT. This gives the protein CASSQDAADTQYF. The rearrangement links TRBV4-1 to TRBJ2-3; D is undetermined. V dropped 0 bases and J dropped 4 bases, with 5 bases sitting between them. The CDR3 has 13 amino acids. CDR1 is MGHRA, CDR2 YSYEKL, per germline.

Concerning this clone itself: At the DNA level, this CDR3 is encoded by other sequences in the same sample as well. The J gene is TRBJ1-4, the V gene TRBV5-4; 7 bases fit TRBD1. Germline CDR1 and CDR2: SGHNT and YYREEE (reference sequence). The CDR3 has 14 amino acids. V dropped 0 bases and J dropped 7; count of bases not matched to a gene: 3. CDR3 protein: CASSLGGGGEKLFF. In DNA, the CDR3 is TGTGCCAGCAGCTTGGGAGGGGGCGGTGAAAAACTGTTTTTT.

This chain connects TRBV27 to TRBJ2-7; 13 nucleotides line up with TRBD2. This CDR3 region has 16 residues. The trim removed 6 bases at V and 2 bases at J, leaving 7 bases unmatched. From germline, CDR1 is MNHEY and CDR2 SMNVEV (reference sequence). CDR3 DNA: TGTGCCAGCAGACGGGCACTAGCGGGAGGGGCCTACGAGCAGTACTTC. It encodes CASRRALAGGAYEQYF.

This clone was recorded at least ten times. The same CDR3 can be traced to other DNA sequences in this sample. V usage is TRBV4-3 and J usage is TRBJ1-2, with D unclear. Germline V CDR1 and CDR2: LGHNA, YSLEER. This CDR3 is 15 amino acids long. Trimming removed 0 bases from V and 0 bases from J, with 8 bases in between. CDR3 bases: TGCGCCAGCAGCCAAGATCCGGCCACTAACTATGGCTACACCTTC. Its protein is CASSQDPATNYGYTF.

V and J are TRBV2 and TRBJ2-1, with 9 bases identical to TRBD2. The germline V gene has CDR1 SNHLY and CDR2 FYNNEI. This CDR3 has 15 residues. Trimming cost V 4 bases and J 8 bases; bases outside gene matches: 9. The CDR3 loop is CASSVGAGGLYEQFF. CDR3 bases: TGTGCCAGCAGTGTTGGAGCGGGAGGTCTGTATGAGCAGTTCTTC.

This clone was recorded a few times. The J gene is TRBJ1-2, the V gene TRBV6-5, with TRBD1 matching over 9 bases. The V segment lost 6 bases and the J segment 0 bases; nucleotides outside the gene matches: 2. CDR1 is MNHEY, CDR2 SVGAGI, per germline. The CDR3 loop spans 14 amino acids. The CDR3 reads CASSNRGPNYGYTF. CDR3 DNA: TGTGCCAGCAGCAACAGGGGGCCTAACTATGGCTACACCTTC.

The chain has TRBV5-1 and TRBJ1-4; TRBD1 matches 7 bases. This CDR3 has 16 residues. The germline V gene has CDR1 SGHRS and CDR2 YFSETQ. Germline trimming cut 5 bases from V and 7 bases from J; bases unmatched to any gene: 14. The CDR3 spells CASRRGQSDLPEKLFF. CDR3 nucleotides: TGCGCCAGCAGGAGGGGGCAGTCGGACTTACCTGAAAAACTGTTTTTT. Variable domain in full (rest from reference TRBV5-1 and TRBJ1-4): KAGVTQTPRYLIKTRGQQVTLSCSPISGHRSVSWYQQTPGQGLQFLFEYFSETQRNKGNFPGRFSGRQFSNSRSEMNVSTLELGDSALYLCASRRGQSDLPEKLFFGSGTQLSVL.

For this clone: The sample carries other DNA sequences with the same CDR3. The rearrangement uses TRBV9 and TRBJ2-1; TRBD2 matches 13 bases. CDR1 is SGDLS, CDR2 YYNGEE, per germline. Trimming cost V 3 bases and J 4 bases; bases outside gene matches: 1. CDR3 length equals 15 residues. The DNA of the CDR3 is TGTGCCAGCAGCGAGGGACTAGCGGGGTACAATGAGCAGTTCTTC. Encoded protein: CASSEGLAGYNEQFF.

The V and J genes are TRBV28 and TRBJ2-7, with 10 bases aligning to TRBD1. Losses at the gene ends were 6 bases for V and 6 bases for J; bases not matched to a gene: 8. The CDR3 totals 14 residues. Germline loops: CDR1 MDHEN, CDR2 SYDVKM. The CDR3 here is CASRSTGGGGEQYF. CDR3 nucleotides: TGTGCCAGCAGATCGACAGGGGGCGGGGGCGAGCAGTACTTC.

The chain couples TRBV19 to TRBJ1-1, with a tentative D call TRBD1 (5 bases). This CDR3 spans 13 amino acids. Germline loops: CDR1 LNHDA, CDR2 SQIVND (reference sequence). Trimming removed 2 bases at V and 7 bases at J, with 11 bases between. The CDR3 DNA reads TGTGCCAGTAGTATAACCGGGACGAATGAAGCTTTCTTT. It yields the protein CASSITGTNEAFF.

The CDR3 loop is CASSPVGQGLKTKNTEAFF. The CDR3 bases are TGTGCCAGCTCACCAGTGGGACAGGGGTTAAAAACCAAGAACACTGAAGCTTTCTTT. The J gene is TRBJ1-1, the V gene TRBV18, with 10 positions matching TRBD1. Germline CDR1 and CDR2: KGHSH and LQKENI. The CDR3 totals 19 residues. With V trimmed by 2 bases and J by 1 base, 13 bases remained unmatched.

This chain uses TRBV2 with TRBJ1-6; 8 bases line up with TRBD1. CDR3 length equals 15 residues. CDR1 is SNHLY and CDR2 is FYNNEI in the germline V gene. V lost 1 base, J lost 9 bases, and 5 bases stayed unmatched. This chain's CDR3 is CASSEEQGASSPLHF. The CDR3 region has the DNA TGTGCCAGCAGTGAAGAGCAGGGGGCGAGTTCACCCCTCCACTTT.

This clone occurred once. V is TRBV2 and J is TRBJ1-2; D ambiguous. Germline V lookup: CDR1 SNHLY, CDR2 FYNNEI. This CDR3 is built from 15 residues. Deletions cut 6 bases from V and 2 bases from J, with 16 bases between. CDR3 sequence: CASRWEGGRNYGYTF. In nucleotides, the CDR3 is TGTGCCAGCAGATGGGAGGGAGGCCGAAACTATGGCTACACCTTC.

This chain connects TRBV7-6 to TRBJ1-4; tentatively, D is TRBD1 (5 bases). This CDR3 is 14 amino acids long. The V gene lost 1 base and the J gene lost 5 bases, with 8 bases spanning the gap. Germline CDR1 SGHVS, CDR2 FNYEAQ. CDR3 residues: CASSLGGENEKLFF. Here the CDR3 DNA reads TGTGCCAGCAGCTTAGGGGGCGAAAATGAAAAACTGTTTTTT.

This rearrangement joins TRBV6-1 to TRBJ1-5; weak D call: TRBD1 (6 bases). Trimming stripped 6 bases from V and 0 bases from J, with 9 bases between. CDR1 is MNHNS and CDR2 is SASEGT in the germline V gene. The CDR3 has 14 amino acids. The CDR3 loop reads CASSGTSSNQPQHF. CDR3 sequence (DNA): TGTGCCAGCAGCGGGACAAGTAGCAATCAGCCCCAGCATTTT.

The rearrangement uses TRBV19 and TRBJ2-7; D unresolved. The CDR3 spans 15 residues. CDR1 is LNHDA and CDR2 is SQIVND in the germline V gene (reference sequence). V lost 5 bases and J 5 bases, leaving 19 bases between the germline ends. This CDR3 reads CASSPGPSGSHEQYF. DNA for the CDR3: TGTGCCAGTAGTCCGGGCCCCTCCGGGTCCCACGAGCAGTACTTC.

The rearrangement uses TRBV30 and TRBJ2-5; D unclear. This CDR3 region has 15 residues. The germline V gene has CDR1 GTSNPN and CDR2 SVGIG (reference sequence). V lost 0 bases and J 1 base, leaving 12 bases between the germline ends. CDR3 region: CAWSVSRLIQETQYF. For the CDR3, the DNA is TGTGCCTGGAGTGTAAGCAGACTTATCCAAGAGACCCAGTACTTC. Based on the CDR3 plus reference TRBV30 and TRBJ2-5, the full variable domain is SQTIHQWPATLVQPVGSPLSLECTVEGTSNPNLYWYRQAAGRGLQLLFYSVGIGQISSEVPQNLSASRPQDRQFILSSKKLLLSDSGFYLCAWSVSRLIQETQYFGPGTRLLVL.